This entry describes one T cell receptor (beta chain). Trimming cost V 3 bases and J 10 bases, with 13 bases left between them. The CDR3 totals 14 residues. CDR1 is SNHLY, CDR2 FYNNEI, per germline. This specimen comes from a study of blood T cell repertoires in COVID-19. Study overall: COVID-19 samples from acute and convalescent phases originated in the United States, Italy and Spain. From T cells, B-cell-depleted T cells, or PBMCs came the material, which was cDNA or gDNA.

As originally analysed: Amplified reference gene primers provided the basis for estimating nucleated cell counts. Profiled with immunoSEQ multiplex PCR; TCRdb holds only in-frame clones, not every one. That table is the source of V, J and clone size, and D and trimming were worked out from the DNA. The sample lists 390,000 or so clones, roughly 90% occurring once. Sequencing input: peripheral blood. The chain couples TRBV2 to TRBJ1-6; D possibly corresponds to TRBD1 (6 bases). The source of this sequence is a man aged 18 to 29 with active or convalescent COVID-19. The CDR3 DNA follows: TGTGCCAGCAGTGACGAACAGGGAGACTCACCCCTCCACTTT. The encoded protein is CASSDEQGDSPLHF.